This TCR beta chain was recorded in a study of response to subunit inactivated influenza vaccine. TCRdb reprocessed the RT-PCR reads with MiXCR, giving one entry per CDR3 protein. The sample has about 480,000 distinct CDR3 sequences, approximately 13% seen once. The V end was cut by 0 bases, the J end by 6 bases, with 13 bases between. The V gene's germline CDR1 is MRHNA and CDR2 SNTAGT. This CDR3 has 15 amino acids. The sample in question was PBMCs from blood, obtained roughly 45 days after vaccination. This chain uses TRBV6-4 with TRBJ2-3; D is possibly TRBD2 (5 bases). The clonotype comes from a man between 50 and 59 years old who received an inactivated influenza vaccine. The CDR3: CASSDSFGVTDTQYF. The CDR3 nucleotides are TGTGCCAGCAGTGACTCTTTCGGGGTAACCGATACGCAGTATTTT.